The text below deals with one T cell receptor (beta chain). This sample stems from a study of CD4+ T cells in melanoma. With 3 bases removed from V and 1 base from J, the gap between germline ends came to 12 bases. The CDR3 spans 15 residues. CDR1 SEHNR and CDR2 FQNEAQ come from the germline V gene (reference sequence). TCRdb keeps only in-frame clones here, not all; method: immunoSEQ multiplex PCR. Found here are some 110,000 clones, 80% to 95% of them singletons; the top ten hold 3.3%. Sample: peripheral blood. The chain combines TRBV7-9 with TRBJ1-1; D is perhaps TRBD1 (6 bases). This TCR was recovered from a human donor with melanoma. The CDR3: CASSLSARGNTEAFF. CDR3 nucleotide sequence: TGTGCCAGCAGCTTGAGCGCCAGGGGGAACACTGAAGCTTTCTTT.